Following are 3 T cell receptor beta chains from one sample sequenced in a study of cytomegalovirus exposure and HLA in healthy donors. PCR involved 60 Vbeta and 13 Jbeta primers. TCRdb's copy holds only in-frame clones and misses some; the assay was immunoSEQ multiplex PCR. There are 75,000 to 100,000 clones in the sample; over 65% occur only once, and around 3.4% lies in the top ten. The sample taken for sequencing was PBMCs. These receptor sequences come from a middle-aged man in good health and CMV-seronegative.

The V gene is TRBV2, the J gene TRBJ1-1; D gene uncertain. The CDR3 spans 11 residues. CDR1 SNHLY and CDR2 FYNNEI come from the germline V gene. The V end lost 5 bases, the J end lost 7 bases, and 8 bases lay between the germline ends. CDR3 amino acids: CASSRRDEAFF. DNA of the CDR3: TGTGCCAGCAGTCGGAGAGATGAAGCTTTCTTT.

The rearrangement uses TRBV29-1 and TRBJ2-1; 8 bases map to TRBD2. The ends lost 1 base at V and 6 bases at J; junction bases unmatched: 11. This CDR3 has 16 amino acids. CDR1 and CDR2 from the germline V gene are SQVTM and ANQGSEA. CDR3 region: CSVEGVGSGVGNEQFF. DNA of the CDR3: TGCAGCGTTGAAGGGGTCGGTAGCGGGGTAGGCAATGAGCAGTTCTTC.

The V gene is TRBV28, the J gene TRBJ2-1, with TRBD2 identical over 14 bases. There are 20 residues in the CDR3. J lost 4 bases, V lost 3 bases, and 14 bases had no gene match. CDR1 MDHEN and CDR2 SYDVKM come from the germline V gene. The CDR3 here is CASSFRDKGLAGDGYNEQFF. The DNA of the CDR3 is TGTGCCAGCAGTTTCCGAGATAAGGGACTAGCGGGAGATGGGTACAATGAGCAGTTCTTC.